These 16 T cell receptor beta chains originate from one sample sequenced in a study of CD8+ T cells in alopecia areata. In each case, RNA was isolated and then reverse transcribed into cDNA as the sequencing template. Profiled with immunoSEQ multiplex PCR; TCRdb holds only in-frame clones, not every one. The table includes 140,000 or so clones, around 51% detected once. Sample: CD4+ T cells sorted from blood, taken at week 0. The receptor set was obtained from a human donor with alopecia areata.

The rearrangement uses TRBV7-3 and TRBJ2-6, with a possible D match to TRBD1 (7 bases). The germline gives CDR1 SGHTA, CDR2 FQGTGA. The CDR3 sequence is 18 residues long. Trimming removed 5 bases from V and 2 bases from J, with 19 bases in between. CDR3: CASSPNQGGNAGANVLTF. Written as DNA, the CDR3 is TGTGCCAGCAGCCCAAATCAGGGGGGAAACGCTGGGGCCAACGTCCTGACTTTC. Full variable domain (rest looked up from reference TRBV7-3 and TRBJ2-6): GAGVSQTPSNKVTEKGKYVELRCDPISGHTALYWYRQSLGQGPEFLIYFQGTGAADDSGLPNDRFFAVRPEGSVSTLKIQRTERGDSAVYLCASSPNQGGNAGANVLTFGAGSRLTVL.

This clone was recorded a few times. The chain recombines TRBV20-1 with TRBJ2-1, with D hard to call. The germline V gene encodes CDR1 DFQATT and CDR2 SNEGSKA (reference sequence). CDR3 size: 11 residues. Trimming removed 3 bases at V and 8 bases at J, with 8 bases between. The CDR3 DNA sequence: TGCAGTGCTAGCCCGATGGATGAGCAGTTCTTC. This gives the protein CSASPMDEQFF.

This sequence joins TRBV15 and TRBJ2-6; no clear D. V was cut by 1 base and J by 4 bases, with 11 bases left in between. The CDR3 covers 16 residues. CDR1 is LNHNV, CDR2 YYDKDF, per germline (reference sequence). CDR3 in DNA: TGTGCCACCAGCAGAGGCGTGGGTGAAGGGGCCAACGTCCTGACTTTC. This translates into CATSRGVGEGANVLTF. Looking up the rest from reference TRBV15 and TRBJ2-6 gives the full variable domain: DAMVIQNPRYQVTQFGKPVTLSCSQTLNHNVMYWYQQKSSQAPKLLFHYYDKDFNNEADTPDNFQSRRPNTSFCFLDIRSPGLGDTAMYLCATSRGVGEGANVLTFGAGSRLTVL.

V gene TRBV25-1 combines with J gene TRBJ2-5; TRBD1 is a possible D gene (5 bases). The germline V gene encodes CDR1 MGHDK and CDR2 SYGVNS. The CDR3 extends over 13 amino acids. With 6 bases removed from V and 7 bases from J, the gap between germline ends came to 15 bases. The DNA for the CDR3 is TGTGCCAGCAGGCAGGGTACGCGAGGGACCCAGTACTTC. Its translation is CASRQGTRGTQYF. Using reference TRBV25-1 and TRBJ2-5 for the parts outside the CDR3, the full variable domain is EADIYQTPRYLVIGTGKKITLECSQTMGHDKMYWYQQDPGMELHLIHYSYGVNSTEKGDLSSESTVSRIRTEHFPLTLESARPSHTSQYLCASRQGTRGTQYFGPGTRLLVL.

The chain has TRBV7-9 and TRBJ1-2; maybe TRBD1 (6 bases). Germline V gene sequence: CDR1 SEHNR, CDR2 FQNEAQ (reference sequence). CDR3 length equals 14 residues. Trimming pared 5 bases from V and 7 bases from J, leaving 17 bases between. In DNA form, the CDR3 reads TGTGCCAGCAGCCGTGGACAGTCGGTTCGTGGCTACACCTTC. It is translated as CASSRGQSVRGYTF. The full variable domain, in which reference TRBV7-9 and TRBJ1-2 provide the parts outside the CDR3, is DTGVSQNPRHKITKRGQNVTFRCDPISEHNRLYWYRQTLGQGPEFLTYFQNEAQLEKSRLLSDRFSAERPKGSFSTLEIQRTEQGDSAMYLCASSRGQSVRGYTFGSGTRLTVV.

The chain couples TRBV5-1 to TRBJ2-3, with D tentatively TRBD2 (6 bases). Germline V gene sequence: CDR1 SGHRS, CDR2 YFSETQ. CDR3 length equals 13 residues. With 4 bases removed from V and 14 bases from J, the gap between germline ends came to 20 bases. This CDR3 is CASSIEGTSRWYF. In nucleotides, the CDR3 is TGCGCCAGCAGCATAGAAGGGACTTCAAGATGGTATTTT.

This clone appeared a few times. The chain is built from TRBV2 and TRBJ1-5; D unresolved. This CDR3 is 13 amino acids long. Looked up from germline, CDR1 is SNHLY and CDR2 is FYNNEI. V was cut by 3 bases and J by 15 bases, with 18 bases left in between. The CDR3 here is CASSETNGPVAHF. In nucleotides, the CDR3 is TGTGCCAGCAGTGAGACAAACGGCCCGGTGGCGCATTTT.

This clone was observed once. This chain links TRBV4-1 with TRBJ2-5; D perhaps matches TRBD1 (6 bases). CDR1 MGHRA and CDR2 YSYEKL come from the germline V gene. The CDR3 loop spans 16 amino acids. The V end was cut by 1 base, the J end by 4 bases, with 16 bases between. The CDR3: CASSQGSGERRETQYF. CDR3 nucleotide sequence: TGCGCCAGCAGCCAAGGTTCAGGGGAAAGACGAGAGACCCAGTACTTC.

The chain employs TRBV30 and TRBJ1-3, with a weak D call TRBD1 (5 bases). Germline CDR1 and CDR2: GTSNPN and SVGIG (reference sequence). V shed 2 bases and J shed 3 bases, with 8 bases lying between them. The CDR3 is 13 amino acids. CDR3 DNA: TGTGCCTGGAGTCGGACACTTGGAAACACCATATATTTT. It codes for CAWSRTLGNTIYF.

V gene TRBV5-4 combines with J gene TRBJ2-1; TRBD2 is a possible D gene (5 bases). The germline CDR1 and CDR2 sequences are SGHNT and YYREEE (reference sequence). CDR3 length: 13 amino acids. Trimming shortened V by 1 base and J by 7 bases, and 9 bases separated the two germline ends. As DNA, the CDR3 is TGTGCCAGCAGCTTGAGTACGGGGAATGAGCAGTTCTTC. Protein product: CASSLSTGNEQFF. Supplemented by reference TRBV5-4 and TRBJ2-1, the full variable domain reads ETGVTQSPTHLIKTRGQQVTLRCSSQSGHNTVSWYQQALGQGPQFIFQYYREEENGRGNFPPRFSGLQFPNYSSELNVNALELDDSALYLCASSLSTGNEQFFGPGTRLTVL.

This chain connects TRBV6-1 to TRBJ1-1, with D unresolved. The germline V gene encodes CDR1 MNHNS and CDR2 SASEGT. The CDR3 has 12 residues. The V gene lost 8 bases and the J gene lost 0 bases, with 7 bases spanning the gap. The CDR3, as DNA: TGTGCCAGCTGCCGGATGAACACTGAAGCTTTCTTT. It translates to CASCRMNTEAFF.

The V call is TRBV6-1, the J call TRBJ2-3, with unresolved D. Trimming pared 0 bases from V and 5 bases from J, leaving 3 bases between. The CDR3 sequence is 12 residues long. The germline CDR1 and CDR2 sequences are MNHNS and SASEGT. The CDR3 bases are TGTGCCAGCAGTGAAGCTGGAGATACGCAGTATTTT. Protein product: CASSEAGDTQYF.

V usage is TRBV5-1 and J usage is TRBJ2-3; unclear D gene. Germline V lookup: CDR1 SGHRS, CDR2 YFSETQ. Trimming took off 4 bases at V and 9 bases at J, with 18 bases between the two ends. This CDR3 is built from 14 residues. The CDR3 sequence is CASSPLNGQVTQYF. CDR3 DNA: TGCGCCAGCAGCCCCTTAAATGGGCAAGTAACGCAGTATTTT.

This clone was seen a handful of times. The chain links TRBV29-1 to TRBJ2-7; D is unclear. This CDR3 has 12 amino acids. Trimming shortened V by 3 bases and J by 1 base, and 7 bases separated the two germline ends. Germline V gives CDR1 SQVTM, CDR2 ANQGSEA. CDR3 DNA: TGCAGCGTTGATACCCCTTCCTACGAGCAGTACTTC. It specifies CSVDTPSYEQYF.

The chain is built from TRBV5-1 and TRBJ2-1; 13 positions match TRBD2. Unmatched junction bases numbered 4, after V lost 6 bases and J lost 7 bases. Germline CDR1 and CDR2: SGHRS and YFSETQ. The CDR3 is made up of 14 amino acids. The CDR3 DNA is TGCGCCAGCATGGGGACTAGCGGGATGAATGAGCAGTTCTTC. As protein: CASMGTSGMNEQFF.

This chain links TRBV27 with TRBJ2-7; TRBD1 or TRBD2 may be the D gene (5 bases each). Germline V lookup: CDR1 MNHEY, CDR2 SMNVEV (reference sequence). The CDR3 is 15 residues long. The V gene lost 3 bases and the J gene lost 0 bases, with 12 bases spanning the gap. The CDR3 spells CASSLVRDLSYEQYF. The CDR3, as DNA: TGTGCCAGCAGTTTGGTTCGGGACCTCTCCTACGAGCAGTACTTC.